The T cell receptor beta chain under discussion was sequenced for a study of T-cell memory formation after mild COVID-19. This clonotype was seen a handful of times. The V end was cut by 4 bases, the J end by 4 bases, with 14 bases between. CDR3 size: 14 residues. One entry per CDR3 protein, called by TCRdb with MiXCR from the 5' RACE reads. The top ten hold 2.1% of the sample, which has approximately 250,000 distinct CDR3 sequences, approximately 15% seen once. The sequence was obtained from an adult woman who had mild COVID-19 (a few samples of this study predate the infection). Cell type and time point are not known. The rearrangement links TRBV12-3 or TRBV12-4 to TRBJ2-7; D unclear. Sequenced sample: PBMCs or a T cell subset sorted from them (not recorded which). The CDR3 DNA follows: TGTGCCAGCAGTTCTCGACCCGGTTGGTACGAGCAGTACTTC. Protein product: CASSSRPGWYEQYF.